This T cell receptor beta chain was retrieved from a study of cytomegalovirus exposure and HLA in healthy donors. General study findings and limits: Rarity characterized most TCR sequences, yet some public TCRs appeared in many donors. Available immune exposure information was restricted to CMV serostatus only. With later analysis, a missense DCLRE1C variant became linked to TCR beta V- and J-gene trimming.

Researchers ran the PCR with 60 Vbeta and 13 Jbeta primers. TCRdb's table, derived via immunoSEQ multiplex PCR, lists solely in-frame clones and lacks some. The table records about 150,000 clones, around three quarters of them present only once. This clone showed up just once. What it binds is not known. This CDR3 has 14 amino acids. V lost 2 bases to trimming and J lost 6 bases, with 11 bases between them. Per the germline V gene, CDR1 is SGHRS and CDR2 is YFSETQ. Sequenced sample: PBMCs. The genes are TRBV5-1 and TRBJ2-2; the D is unclear. The receptor was derived from a man between 35 and 55 years old in good health and CMV-seropositive. This chain's CDR3 is CASSFQAEPGELFF. The CDR3 region has the DNA TGCGCCAGCAGCTTTCAAGCTGAACCCGGGGAGCTGTTTTTT.